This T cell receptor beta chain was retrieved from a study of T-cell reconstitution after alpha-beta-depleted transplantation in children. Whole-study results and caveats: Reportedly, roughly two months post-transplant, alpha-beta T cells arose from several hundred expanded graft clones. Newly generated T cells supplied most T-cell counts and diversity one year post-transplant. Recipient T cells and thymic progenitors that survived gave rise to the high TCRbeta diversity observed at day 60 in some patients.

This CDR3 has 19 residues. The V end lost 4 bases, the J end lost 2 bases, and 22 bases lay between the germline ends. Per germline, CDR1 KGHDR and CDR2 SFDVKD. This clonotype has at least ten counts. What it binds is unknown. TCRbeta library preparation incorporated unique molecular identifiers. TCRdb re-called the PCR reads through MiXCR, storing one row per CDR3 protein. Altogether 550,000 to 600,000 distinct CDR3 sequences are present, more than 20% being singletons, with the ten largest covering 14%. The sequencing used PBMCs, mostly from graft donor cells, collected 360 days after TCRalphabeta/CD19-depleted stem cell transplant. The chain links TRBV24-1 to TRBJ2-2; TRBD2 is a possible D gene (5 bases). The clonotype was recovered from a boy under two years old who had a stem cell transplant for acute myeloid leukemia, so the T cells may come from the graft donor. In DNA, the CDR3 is TGTGCCACCAGTGAGCCCGGGATGCCCCCGAAGGACAACACCGGGGAGCTGTTTTTT. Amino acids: CATSEPGMPPKDNTGELFF.